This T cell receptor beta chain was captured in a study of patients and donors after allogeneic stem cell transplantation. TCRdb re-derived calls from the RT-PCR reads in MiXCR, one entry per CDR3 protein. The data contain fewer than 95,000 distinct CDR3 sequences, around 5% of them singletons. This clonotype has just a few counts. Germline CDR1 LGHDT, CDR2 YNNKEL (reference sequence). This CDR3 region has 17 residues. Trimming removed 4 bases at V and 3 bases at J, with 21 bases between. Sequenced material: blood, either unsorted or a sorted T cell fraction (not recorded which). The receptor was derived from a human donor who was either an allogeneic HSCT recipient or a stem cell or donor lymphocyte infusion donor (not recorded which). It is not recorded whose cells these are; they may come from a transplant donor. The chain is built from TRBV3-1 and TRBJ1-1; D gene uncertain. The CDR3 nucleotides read TGTGCCAGCAGCCCGACTCCGGGCCCGGCGACTTACACTGAAGCTTTCTTT. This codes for CASSPTPGPATYTEAFF.